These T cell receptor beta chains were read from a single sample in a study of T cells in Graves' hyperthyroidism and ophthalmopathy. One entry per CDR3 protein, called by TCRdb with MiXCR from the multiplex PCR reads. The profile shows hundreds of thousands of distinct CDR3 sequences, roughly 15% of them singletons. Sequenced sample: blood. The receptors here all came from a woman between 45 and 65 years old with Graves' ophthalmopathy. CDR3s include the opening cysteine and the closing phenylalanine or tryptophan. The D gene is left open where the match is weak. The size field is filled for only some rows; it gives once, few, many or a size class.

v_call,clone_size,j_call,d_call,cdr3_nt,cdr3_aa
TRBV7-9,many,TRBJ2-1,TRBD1,TGTGCCAGCAGCTTACAGGGGGTTGCGCCGACCCACAGTCACAATGAGCAGTTCTTC,CASSLQGVAPTHSHNEQFF
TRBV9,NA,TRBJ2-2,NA,TGTGCCAGCAGCGTGGACCCCTCGACCGGGGAGCTGTTTTTT,CASSVDPSTGELFF
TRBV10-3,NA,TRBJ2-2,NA,TGTGCCATCAAGTGGGGGGAGCCCGGGGAGCTGTTTTTT,CAIKWGEPGELFF
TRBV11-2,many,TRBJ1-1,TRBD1,TGTGCCAGCAGCGGTCGACAGGGTGGGGCCACTGAAGCTTTCTTT,CASSGRQGGATEAFF
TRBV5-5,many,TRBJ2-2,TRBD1,TGTGCCAGCAGCTTGCTCACGACAGGGGCGAACACCGGGGAGCTGTTTTTT,CASSLLTTGANTGELFF
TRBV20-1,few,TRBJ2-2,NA,TGCAGTGCTAGAGATAGAAGGATTGGGAACACCGGGGAGCTGTTTTTT,CSARDRRIGNTGELFF
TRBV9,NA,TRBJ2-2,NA,TGTGCCAGCAGCGTAGCCCCCGGGACCGGGGAGCTGTTTTTT,CASSVAPGTGELFF
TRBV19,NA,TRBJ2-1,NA,TGTGCCAGTAGTATATTCGGGCTAGCAGGCTACAATGAGCAGTTCTTC,CASSIFGLAGYNEQFF
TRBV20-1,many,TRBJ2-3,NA,TGCAGTGCTCACACTCCAGCGGACACAGATACGCAGTATTTT,CSAHTPADTDTQYF
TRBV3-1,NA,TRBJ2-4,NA,TGTGCCAGCAGCCAAGTAGATTTGGGGTTGGGCAAAAACATTCAGTACTTC,CASSQVDLGLGKNIQYF
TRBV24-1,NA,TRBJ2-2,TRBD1,TGTGCCACCAGTGATTTAGGAGCCCAGGGGGCGAACACCGAGGAGCTGTTTTTT,CATSDLGAQGANTEELFF
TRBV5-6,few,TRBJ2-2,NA,TGTGCCAGCAGCGTATCATGGGGGACCGGGGAGCTGTTTTTT,CASSVSWGTGELFF
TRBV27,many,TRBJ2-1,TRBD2,TGTGCCAGCAGTCTAGCGGGAGGTGGGTTCGCCTACAATGAGCAGTTCTTC,CASSLAGGGFAYNEQFF
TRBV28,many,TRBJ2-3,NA,TGTGCCAGCAGTTTTCACTCTACGCAGTATTTT,CASSFHSTQYF
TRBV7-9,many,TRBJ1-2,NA,TGTGCCAGCAGCTTAGACATAAACTATGGCTACACCTTC,CASSLDINYGYTF
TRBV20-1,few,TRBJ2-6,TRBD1,TGCAGTGCTAGACTCCTGGAGGGACAGGGACTCTCTGGGGCCAACGTCCTGACTTTC,CSARLLEGQGLSGANVLTF
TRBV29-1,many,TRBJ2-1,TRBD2,TGCAGCGCCGCCGACAGCGGGAGGGACAATGAGCAGTTCTTC,CSAADSGRDNEQFF
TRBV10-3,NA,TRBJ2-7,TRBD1,TGTGCCATCAGTGGACAGGGGCTCCGAGGCGAGCAGTACTTC,CAISGQGLRGEQYF
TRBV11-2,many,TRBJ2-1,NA,TGTGCCAGCAGCTTAGGACCTCTTACCCCTTACAATGAGCAGTTCTTC,CASSLGPLTPYNEQFF
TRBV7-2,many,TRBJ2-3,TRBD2,TGTGCCAGCAACCCCTTAGCGGGAGTAACAGATACGCAGTATTTT,CASNPLAGVTDTQYF
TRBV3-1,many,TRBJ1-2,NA,TGTGCCAGCAGCCAAGGACAGACAAACTATGGCTACACCTTC,CASSQGQTNYGYTF
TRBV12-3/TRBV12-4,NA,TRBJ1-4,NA,TGTGCCAGCAGTTTGGAGGTAGTAGGAGAAAAACTGTTTTTT,CASSLEVVGEKLFF
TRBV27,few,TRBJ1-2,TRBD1,TGTGCCAGCAGTCCGAGGCAGGGGGAGAGTTATGGCTACACCTTC,CASSPRQGESYGYTF
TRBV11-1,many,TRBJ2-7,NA,TGTGCCAGCAGCTTAGCGGGATGGTTTGACGGCGAGCAGTACTTC,CASSLAGWFDGEQYF
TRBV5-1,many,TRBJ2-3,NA,TGCGCCAGCAGCGCGACCACGCGGGCCTCAGATACGCAGTATTTT,CASSATTRASDTQYF
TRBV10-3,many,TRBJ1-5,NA,TGTGCCATCAGTGGGGGGCTCACTCAGCCCCAGCATTTT,CAISGGLTQPQHF
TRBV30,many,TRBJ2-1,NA,TGTGCCTGGAGGCAGGGGCCCTTCTACAATGAGCAGTTCTTC,CAWRQGPFYNEQFF